The sequence of this T cell receptor (beta chain) was determined in a study of breast tumors, draining lymph nodes, adjacent tissues. Study-wide points: Compared with lymph nodes, tumors were less diverse; compared with nontumor tissue, more. The lymph node origin of tumor T cells was framed as consistent with a hypothesis, not demonstrated.

A single record per CDR3 protein comes from TCRdb applying MiXCR to the multiplex PCR reads. The sample records about 140,000 distinct CDR3 sequences, less than 35% being singletons. Breast cancer patients provided tissue from their axillary draining lymph nodes. Germline V lookup: CDR1 MNHEY, CDR2 SVGAGI. This CDR3 spans 14 amino acids. Trimming took 2 bases from V and 5 from J, leaving 9 bases between them. This clonotype was counted at least ten times. What it binds is not known. The source of this sequence is a female donor with breast cancer. Some clones in this sample may be carry-over from other donors' samples. The V call is TRBV6-5, the J call TRBJ2-2, with D possibly being TRBD1 or TRBD2 (5 bases each). The material sequenced was axillary lymph node tissue. The DNA for the CDR3 is TGTGCCAGCAGTTACGGGGGAAGGACCGGGGAGCTGTTTTTT. Translating it yields CASSYGGRTGELFF.